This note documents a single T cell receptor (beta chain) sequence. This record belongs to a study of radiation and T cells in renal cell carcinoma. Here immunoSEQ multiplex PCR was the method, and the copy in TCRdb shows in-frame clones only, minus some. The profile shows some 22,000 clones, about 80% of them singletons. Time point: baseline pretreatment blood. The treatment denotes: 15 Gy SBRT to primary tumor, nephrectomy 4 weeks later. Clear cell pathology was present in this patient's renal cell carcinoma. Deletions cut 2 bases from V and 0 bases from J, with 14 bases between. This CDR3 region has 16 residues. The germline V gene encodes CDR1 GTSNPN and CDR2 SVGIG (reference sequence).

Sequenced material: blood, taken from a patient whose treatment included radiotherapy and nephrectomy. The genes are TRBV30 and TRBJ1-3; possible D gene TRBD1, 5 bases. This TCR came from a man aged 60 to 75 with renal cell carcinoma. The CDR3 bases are TGTGCCTGGAGTCCGCGACAGCTGTACTCTGGAAACACCATATATTTT. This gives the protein CAWSPRQLYSGNTIYF.